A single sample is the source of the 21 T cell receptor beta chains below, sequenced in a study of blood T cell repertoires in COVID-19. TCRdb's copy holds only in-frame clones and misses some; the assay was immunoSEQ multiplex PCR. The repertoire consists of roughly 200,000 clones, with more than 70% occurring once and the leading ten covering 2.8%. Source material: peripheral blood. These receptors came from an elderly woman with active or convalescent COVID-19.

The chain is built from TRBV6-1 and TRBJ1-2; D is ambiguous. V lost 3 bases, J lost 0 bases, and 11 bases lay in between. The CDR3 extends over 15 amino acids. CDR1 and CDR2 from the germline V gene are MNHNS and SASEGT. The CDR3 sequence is CASSERRVANYGYTF. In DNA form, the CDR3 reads TGTGCCAGCAGTGAGAGACGGGTAGCTAACTATGGCTACACCTTC.

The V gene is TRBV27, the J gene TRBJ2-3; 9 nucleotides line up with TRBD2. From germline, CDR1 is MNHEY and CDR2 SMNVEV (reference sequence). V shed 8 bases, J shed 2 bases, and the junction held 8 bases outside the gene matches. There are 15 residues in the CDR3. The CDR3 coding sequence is TGTGCCAGCGGGCGAGCGGGGGGCATCACAGATACGCAGTATTTT. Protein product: CASGRAGGITDTQYF.

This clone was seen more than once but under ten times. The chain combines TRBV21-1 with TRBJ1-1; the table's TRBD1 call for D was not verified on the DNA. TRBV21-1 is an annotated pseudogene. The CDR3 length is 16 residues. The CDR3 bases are TGTGCCAGCAGGCCTCTCGCCGGACACAAGAACACTGAAGCTTTCTTT. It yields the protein CASRPLAGHKNTEAFF.

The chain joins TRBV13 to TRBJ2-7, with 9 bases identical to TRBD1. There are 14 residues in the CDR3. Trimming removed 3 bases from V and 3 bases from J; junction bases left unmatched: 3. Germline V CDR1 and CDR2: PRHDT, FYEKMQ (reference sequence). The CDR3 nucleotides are TGTGCCAGCAGCTTCCGGGACAGGGTCTACGAGCAGTACTTC. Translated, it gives CASSFRDRVYEQYF.

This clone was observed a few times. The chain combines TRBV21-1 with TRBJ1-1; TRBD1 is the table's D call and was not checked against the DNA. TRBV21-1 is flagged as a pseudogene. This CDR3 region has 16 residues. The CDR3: CASSKLSGTASLIAFF. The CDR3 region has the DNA TGTGCCAGCAGCAAATTGTCTGGGACAGCGTCGCTTATAGCTTTCTTT.

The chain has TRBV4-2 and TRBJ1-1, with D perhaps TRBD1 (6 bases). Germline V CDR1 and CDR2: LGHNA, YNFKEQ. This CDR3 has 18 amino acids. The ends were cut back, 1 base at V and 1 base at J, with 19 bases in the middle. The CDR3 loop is CASSQGFGVDRPNTEAFF. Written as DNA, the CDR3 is TGTGCCAGCAGCCAAGGCTTCGGAGTTGACAGGCCGAACACTGAAGCTTTCTTT.

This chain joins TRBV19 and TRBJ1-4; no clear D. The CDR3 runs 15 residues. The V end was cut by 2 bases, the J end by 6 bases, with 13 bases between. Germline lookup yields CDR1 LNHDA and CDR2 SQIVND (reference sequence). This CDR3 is CASSIPGTNHEKLFF. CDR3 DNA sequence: TGTGCCAGTAGTATACCGGGAACAAACCATGAAAAACTGTTTTTT.

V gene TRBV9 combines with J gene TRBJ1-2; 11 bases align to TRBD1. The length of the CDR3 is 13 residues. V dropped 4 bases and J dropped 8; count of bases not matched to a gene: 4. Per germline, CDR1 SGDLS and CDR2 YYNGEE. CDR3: CASSPDRGRGYTF. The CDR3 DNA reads TGTGCCAGCAGCCCGGACAGGGGGCGAGGCTACACCTTC.

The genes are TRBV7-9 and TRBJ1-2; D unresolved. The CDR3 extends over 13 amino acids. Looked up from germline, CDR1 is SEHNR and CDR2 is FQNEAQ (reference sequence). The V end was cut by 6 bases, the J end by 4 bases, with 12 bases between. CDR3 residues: CASSPARGYGYTF. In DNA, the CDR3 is TGTGCCAGCAGTCCGGCCCGGGGCTATGGCTACACCTTC.

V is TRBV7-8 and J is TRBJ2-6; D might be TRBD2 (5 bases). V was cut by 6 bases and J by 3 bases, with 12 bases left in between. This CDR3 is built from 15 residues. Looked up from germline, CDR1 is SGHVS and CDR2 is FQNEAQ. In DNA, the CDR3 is TGTGCCAGCAGTTCACTAGGGAATGGGGCCAACGTCCTGACTTTC. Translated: CASSSLGNGANVLTF.

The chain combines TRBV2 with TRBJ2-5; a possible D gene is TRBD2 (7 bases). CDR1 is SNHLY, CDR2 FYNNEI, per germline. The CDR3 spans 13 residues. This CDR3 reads CGSGAGAQETQYF. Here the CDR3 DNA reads TGTGGGAGCGGGGCGGGGGCACAAGAGACCCAGTACTTC. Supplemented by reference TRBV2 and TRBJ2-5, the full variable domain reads EPEVTQTPSHQVTQMGQEVILRCVPISNHLYFYWYRQILGQKVEFLVSFYNNEISEKSEIFDDQFSVERPDGSNFTLKIRSTKLEDSAMYFCGSGAGAQETQYFGPGTRLLVL.

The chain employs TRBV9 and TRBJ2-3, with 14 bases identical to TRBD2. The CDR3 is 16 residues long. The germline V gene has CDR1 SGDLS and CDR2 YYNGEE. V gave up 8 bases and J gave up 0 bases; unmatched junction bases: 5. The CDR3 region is CASGTSGGFSTDTQYF. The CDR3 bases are TGTGCCAGTGGGACTAGCGGGGGTTTTAGCACAGATACGCAGTATTTT.

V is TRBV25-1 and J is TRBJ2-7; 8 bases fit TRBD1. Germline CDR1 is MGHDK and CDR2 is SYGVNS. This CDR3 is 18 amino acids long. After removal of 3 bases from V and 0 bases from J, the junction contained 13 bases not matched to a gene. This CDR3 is CASSDLRTGRPLSYEQYF. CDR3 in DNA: TGTGCCAGCAGTGACCTCAGGACAGGGCGCCCTCTCTCCTACGAGCAGTACTTC.

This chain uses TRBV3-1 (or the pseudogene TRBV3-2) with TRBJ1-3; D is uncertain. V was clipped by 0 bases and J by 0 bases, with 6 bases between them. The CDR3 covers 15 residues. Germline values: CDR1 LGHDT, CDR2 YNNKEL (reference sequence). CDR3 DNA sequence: TGTGCCAGCAGCCAAGATCACAGCTCTGGAAACACCATATATTTT. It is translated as CASSQDHSSGNTIYF.

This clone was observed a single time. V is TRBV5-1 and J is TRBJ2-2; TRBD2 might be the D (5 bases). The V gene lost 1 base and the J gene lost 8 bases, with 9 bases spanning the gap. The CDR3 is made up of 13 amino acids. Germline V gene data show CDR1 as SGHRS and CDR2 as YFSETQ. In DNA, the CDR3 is TGCGCCAGCAGCTTGTCTAGCCGAGGGGAGCTGTTTTTT. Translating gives CASSLSSRGELFF.

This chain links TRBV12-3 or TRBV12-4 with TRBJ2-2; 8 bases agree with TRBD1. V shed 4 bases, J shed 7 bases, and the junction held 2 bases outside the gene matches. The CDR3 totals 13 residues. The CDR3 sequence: CASSSQGDGELFF. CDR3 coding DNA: TGTGCCAGCAGTTCACAGGGGGACGGGGAGCTGTTTTTT.

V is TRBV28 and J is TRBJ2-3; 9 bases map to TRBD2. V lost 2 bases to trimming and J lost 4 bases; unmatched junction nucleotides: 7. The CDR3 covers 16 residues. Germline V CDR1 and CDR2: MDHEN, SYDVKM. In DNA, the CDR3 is TGTGCCAGCAGTTTACGGGCGGGGGGGGACGCAGATACGCAGTATTTT. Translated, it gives CASSLRAGGDADTQYF.

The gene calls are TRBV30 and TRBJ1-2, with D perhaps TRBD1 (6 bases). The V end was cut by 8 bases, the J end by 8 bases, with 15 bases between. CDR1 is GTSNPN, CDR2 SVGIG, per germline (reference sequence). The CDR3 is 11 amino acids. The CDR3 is CAIATGGGYTF. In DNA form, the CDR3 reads TGTGCCATTGCTACGGGGGGCGGCTACACCTTC. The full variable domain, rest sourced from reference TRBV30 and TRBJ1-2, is SQTIHQWPATLVQPVGSPLSLECTVEGTSNPNLYWYRQAAGRGLQLLFYSVGIGQISSEVPQNLSASRPQDRQFILSSKKLLLSDSGFYLCAIATGGGYTFGSGTRLTVV.

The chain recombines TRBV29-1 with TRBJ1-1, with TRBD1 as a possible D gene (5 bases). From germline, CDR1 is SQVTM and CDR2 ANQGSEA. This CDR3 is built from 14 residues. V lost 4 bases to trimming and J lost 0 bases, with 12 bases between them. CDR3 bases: TGCAGCGTTGGAGCGACAGTCATGAACACTGAAGCTTTCTTT. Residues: CSVGATVMNTEAFF.

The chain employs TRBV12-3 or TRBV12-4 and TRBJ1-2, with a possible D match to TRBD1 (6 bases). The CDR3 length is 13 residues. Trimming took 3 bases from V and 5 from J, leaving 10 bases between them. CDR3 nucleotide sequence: TGTGCCAGCAGTTTGACAGGAGATTATGGCTACACCTTC. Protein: CASSLTGDYGYTF.

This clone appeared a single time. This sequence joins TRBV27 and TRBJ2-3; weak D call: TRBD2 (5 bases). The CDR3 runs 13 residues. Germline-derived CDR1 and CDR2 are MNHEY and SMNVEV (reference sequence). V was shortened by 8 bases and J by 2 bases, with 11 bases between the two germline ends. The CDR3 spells CASSGFLTDTQYF. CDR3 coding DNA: TGTGCCAGCTCGGGATTCCTCACAGATACGCAGTATTTT.